The 20 T cell receptor beta chains listed next were all sequenced from one sample in a study of blood T cell repertoires in COVID-19. The data were produced by immunoSEQ multiplex PCR, yet TCRdb's version contains in-frame clones alone and is incomplete. The sample gives some 130,000 clones, 70% to 80% of which show up once; 9.5% to 14% is in the top ten. The sample was peripheral blood. Receptors originate from a human donor in a cohort sampled during active COVID-19.

V gene TRBV29-1 combines with J gene TRBJ2-7, with 9 bases matching TRBD1. CDR1 SQVTM and CDR2 ANQGSEA come from the germline V gene. With 3 bases clipped from V and 5 bases from J, the junction kept 5 bases outside the gene matches. This CDR3 has 13 amino acids. The CDR3 here is CSVDGTGMNEQYF. The DNA of the CDR3 is TGCAGCGTTGATGGGACAGGGATGAACGAGCAGTACTTC.

This clone has only a few counts. V gene TRBV2 combines with J gene TRBJ1-5; D is unresolved. V was cut by 5 bases and J by 0 bases, with 11 bases left in between. The CDR3 has 15 residues. CDR1 is SNHLY and CDR2 is FYNNEI in the germline V gene. The DNA for the CDR3 is TGTGCCAGCAGTTTACAGTCAAATAGCAATCAGCCCCAGCATTTT. Amino acids: CASSLQSNSNQPQHF.

This chain links TRBV4-1 with TRBJ2-7; D may be TRBD2 (5 bases). The V gene lost 0 bases and the J gene lost 3 bases, with 12 bases spanning the gap. In germline, CDR1 is MGHRA, CDR2 YSYEKL. The CDR3 runs to 15 residues. CDR3 sequence (DNA): TGCGCCAGCAGCCAAGAGTGGGAGATTAACTACGAGCAGTACTTC. It codes for CASSQEWEINYEQYF.

In nucleotides, the CDR3 is TGTGCCATTCGGGGAGGTGCAACTAATGAAAAACTGTTTTTT. This translates into CAIRGGATNEKLFF. This sequence joins TRBV28 and TRBJ1-4; D remains unclear. Trimming removed 10 bases from V and 0 bases from J, with 12 bases in between. The length of the CDR3 is 14 residues. The germline V gene encodes CDR1 MDHEN and CDR2 SYDVKM. Together with reference TRBV28 and TRBJ1-4, the CDR3 gives the full variable domain: DVKVTQSSRYLVKRTGEKVFLECVQDMDHENMFWYRQDPGLGLRLIYFSYDVKMKEKGDIPEGYSVSREKKERFSLILESASTNQTSMYLCAIRGGATNEKLFFGSGTQLSVL.

J is TRBJ2-7 and V is TRBV6-5; 7 nucleotides agree with TRBD1. J was trimmed by 2 bases and V by 7 bases; bases with no gene match: 11. Germline CDR1 reads MNHEY; CDR2 reads SVGAGI. The CDR3 has 15 residues. The CDR3 loop is CASTEGAGGTYEQYF. The DNA for the CDR3 is TGTGCCAGCACCGAGGGGGCAGGGGGAACCTACGAGCAGTACTTC.

This rearrangement joins TRBV9 to TRBJ2-2, with 7 bases aligning to TRBD2. The CDR3 is 17 amino acids. V lost 7 bases and J lost 2; bases outside the gene matches: 14. CDR1 and CDR2 (germline): SGDLS, YYNGEE. The CDR3 DNA follows: TGTGCCAGCCCCGACCTAGCGGAACAGTCAAACACCGGGGAGCTGTTTTTT. Its protein is CASPDLAEQSNTGELFF.

Regarding this clone: The same CDR3 also results from other DNA sequences found in this sample. DNA of the CDR3: TGTGCCAGCAGCCCCGACAGGGGCTTCCAAGAGACCCAGTACTTC. This translates into CASSPDRGFQETQYF. The V and J genes are TRBV2 and TRBJ2-5; 8 bases align to TRBD1. Germline V gives CDR1 SNHLY, CDR2 FYNNEI. The CDR3 sequence is 15 residues long. The V segment lost 6 bases and the J segment 1 base; nucleotides outside the gene matches: 7. The variable domain in full, with the rest retrieved from reference TRBV2 and TRBJ2-5, is EPEVTQTPSHQVTQMGQEVILRCVPISNHLYFYWYRQILGQKVEFLVSFYNNEISEKSEIFDDQFSVERPDGSNFTLKIRSTKLEDSAMYFCASSPDRGFQETQYFGPGTRLLVL.

This clone was seen a few times. This chain connects TRBV29-1 to TRBJ1-2; 7 bases map to TRBD1. The germline V gene has CDR1 SQVTM and CDR2 ANQGSEA. V lost 2 bases, J lost 6 bases, and 6 bases stayed unmatched. The CDR3 is made up of 13 amino acids. The CDR3: CSVETRDRDGYTF. CDR3 sequence (DNA): TGCAGCGTTGAAACCCGGGACAGAGATGGCTACACCTTC.

The V gene is TRBV11-2, the J gene TRBJ1-1, with D unclear. CDR3 length equals 11 residues. The V end lost 4 bases, the J end lost 8 bases, and 8 bases lay between the germline ends. The V gene's germline CDR1 is SGHAT and CDR2 FQNNGV. The CDR3 region is CASSSHVEAFF. CDR3 coding DNA: TGTGCCAGCAGCTCACACGTCGAAGCTTTCTTT.

This sequence joins TRBV11-2 and TRBJ2-7, with 7 bases that match TRBD1. The junction had 8 bases not matched to a gene; V was cut back by 5 bases and J by 7 bases. The CDR3 runs to 13 residues. Looked up from germline, CDR1 is SGHAT and CDR2 is FQNNGV. In DNA form, the CDR3 reads TGTGCCAGCAGCCCGGACAGGTTTGGAGAGCAGTACTTC. It is translated as CASSPDRFGEQYF.

The chain combines TRBV2 with TRBJ2-1, with 9 bases matching TRBD1. J was trimmed by 1 base and V by 3 bases; bases with no gene match: 7. The CDR3 contains 17 residues. Germline-derived CDR1 and CDR2 are SNHLY and FYNNEI. The CDR3 sequence is CASSETAGTGSYNEQFF. The CDR3 DNA follows: TGTGCCAGCAGTGAGACAGCCGGGACAGGGTCCTACAATGAGCAGTTCTTC.

This chain uses TRBV13 with TRBJ2-3; 9 positions agree with TRBD2. V lost 5 bases to trimming and J lost 2 bases; unmatched junction nucleotides: 5. Germline V gene lookup returns CDR1 PRHDT and CDR2 FYEKMQ (reference sequence). This CDR3 is built from 15 residues. CDR3 bases: TGTGCCAGCAGCCATTCTAGCGGGGACACAGATACGCAGTATTTT. As protein: CASSHSSGDTDTQYF.

The chain links TRBV27 to TRBJ1-4; tentatively, D is TRBD1 (5 bases). Germline lookup yields CDR1 MNHEY and CDR2 SMNVEV (reference sequence). CDR3 length: 14 residues. The V end was cut by 4 bases, the J end by 8 bases, with 14 bases between. Here the CDR3 reads CASSSTFYREKLFF. CDR3 DNA sequence: TGTGCCAGCAGTTCCACATTCTACAGGGAAAAACTGTTTTTT. Full variable domain (missing parts from reference TRBV27 and TRBJ1-4): EAQVTQNPRYLITVTGKKLTVTCSQNMNHEYMSWYRQDPGLGLRQIYYSMNVEVTDKGDVPEGYKVSRKEKRNFPLILESPSPNQTSLYFCASSSTFYREKLFFGSGTQLSVL.

The J gene is TRBJ1-6, the V gene TRBV5-5, with a weak D call TRBD1 (6 bases). The V and J ends lost 4 bases and 10 bases respectively, with 18 bases between them. The germline CDR1 and CDR2 sequences are SGHKS and YYEKEE (reference sequence). The CDR3 sequence is 15 residues long. The CDR3 reads CASSIPPGEGSPLHF. The CDR3, as DNA: TGTGCCAGCAGCATCCCCCCAGGGGAAGGCTCACCCCTCCACTTT.

This clone was detected only a few times. The chain joins TRBV7-9 to TRBJ2-5, with TRBD2 as a possible D gene (5 bases). V was shortened by 1 base and J by 4 bases, with 13 bases between the two germline ends. CDR3 length: 15 amino acids. Germline V lookup: CDR1 SEHNR, CDR2 FQNEAQ (reference sequence). DNA for the CDR3: TGTGCCAGCAGCTTAGTGGTGACCGGAGGAGAGACCCAGTACTTC. It is translated as CASSLVVTGGETQYF.

V usage is TRBV11-2 and J usage is TRBJ2-1, with 12 bases lining up with TRBD2. This CDR3 contains 15 residues. V dropped 4 bases and J dropped 6; count of bases not matched to a gene: 4. The germline V gene has CDR1 SGHAT and CDR2 FQNNGV. CDR3 loop: CASSSTSGGINEQFF. DNA for the CDR3: TGTGCCAGCAGCTCCACTAGCGGGGGGATCAATGAGCAGTTCTTC.

The V gene is TRBV4-2, the J gene TRBJ1-2; D is possibly TRBD1 (6 bases). CDR3 size: 14 residues. Germline V CDR1 and CDR2: LGHNA, YNFKEQ. Trimming took 3 bases from V and 7 from J, leaving 15 bases between them. The DNA of the CDR3 is TGTGCCAGCAGCCACCCTCAGGGGCGCCGTGGCTACACCTTC. Translating it yields CASSHPQGRRGYTF.

The chain employs TRBV25-1 and TRBJ1-6; D might be TRBD1 (5 bases). Germline V gene data show CDR1 as MGHDK and CDR2 as SYGVNS. Trimming removed 4 bases at V and 6 bases at J, with 13 bases between. CDR3 length: 15 amino acids. The CDR3 sequence is CASSGLRQINSPLHF. CDR3 sequence (DNA): TGTGCCAGCAGTGGTTTGAGACAGATTAATTCACCCCTCCACTTT.

The chain combines TRBV4-2 with TRBJ2-3; 12 nucleotides line up with TRBD2. Germline assignment: CDR1 LGHNA and CDR2 YNFKEQ. The CDR3 sequence is 16 residues long. Trimming took 0 bases from V and 4 from J; bases not matched to a gene: 2. CDR3 amino acids: CASSQDLAGGPDTQYF. CDR3 nucleotide sequence: TGTGCCAGCAGCCAAGATCTAGCGGGGGGGCCAGATACGCAGTATTTT.

The genes are TRBV7-6 and TRBJ2-7; a weak D match, TRBD1 (6 bases). The CDR3 sequence is 16 residues long. Germline assignment: CDR1 SGHVS and CDR2 FNYEAQ. Trimming shortened V by 2 bases and J by 7 bases, and 21 bases separated the two germline ends. CDR3 sequence: CASSLSRADRSGEQYF. Here the CDR3 DNA reads TGTGCCAGCAGCTTATCGAGGGCCGACAGGTCCGGGGAGCAGTACTTC.